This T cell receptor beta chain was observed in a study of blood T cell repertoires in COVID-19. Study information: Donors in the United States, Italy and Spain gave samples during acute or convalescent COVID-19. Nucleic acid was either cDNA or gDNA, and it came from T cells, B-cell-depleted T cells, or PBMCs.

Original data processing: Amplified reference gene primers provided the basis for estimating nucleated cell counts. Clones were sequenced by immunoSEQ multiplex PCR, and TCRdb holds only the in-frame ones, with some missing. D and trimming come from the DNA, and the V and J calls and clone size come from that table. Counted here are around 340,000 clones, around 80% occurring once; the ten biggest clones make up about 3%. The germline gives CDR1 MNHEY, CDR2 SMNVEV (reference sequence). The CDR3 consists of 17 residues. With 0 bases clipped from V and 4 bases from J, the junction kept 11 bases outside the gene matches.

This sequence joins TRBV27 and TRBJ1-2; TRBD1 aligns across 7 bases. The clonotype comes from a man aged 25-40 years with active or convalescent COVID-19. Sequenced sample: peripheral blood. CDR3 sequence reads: CASSLSGTVGFGYGYTF. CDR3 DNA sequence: TGTGCCAGCAGTTTATCGGGGACAGTTGGTTTCGGCTATGGCTACACCTTC.